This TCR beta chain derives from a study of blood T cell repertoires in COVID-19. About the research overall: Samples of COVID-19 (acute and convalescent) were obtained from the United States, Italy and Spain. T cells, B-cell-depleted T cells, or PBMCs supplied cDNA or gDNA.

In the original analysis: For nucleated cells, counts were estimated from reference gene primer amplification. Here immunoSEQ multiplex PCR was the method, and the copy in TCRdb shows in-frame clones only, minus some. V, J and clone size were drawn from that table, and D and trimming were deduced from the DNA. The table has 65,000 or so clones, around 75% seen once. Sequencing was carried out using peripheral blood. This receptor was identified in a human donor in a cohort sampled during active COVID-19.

For the CDR3, the DNA is TGTGCCAGCAGCGGGACATCTGGTTCCTACGAGCAGTACTTC. Translating it yields CASSGTSGSYEQYF. This chain uses TRBV5-5 with TRBJ2-7; D is perhaps TRBD1 (6 bases). CDR3 length: 14 amino acids. Germline V gene data show CDR1 as SGHKS and CDR2 as YYEKEE (reference sequence). The V end was cut by 4 bases, the J end by 1 base, with 12 bases between.